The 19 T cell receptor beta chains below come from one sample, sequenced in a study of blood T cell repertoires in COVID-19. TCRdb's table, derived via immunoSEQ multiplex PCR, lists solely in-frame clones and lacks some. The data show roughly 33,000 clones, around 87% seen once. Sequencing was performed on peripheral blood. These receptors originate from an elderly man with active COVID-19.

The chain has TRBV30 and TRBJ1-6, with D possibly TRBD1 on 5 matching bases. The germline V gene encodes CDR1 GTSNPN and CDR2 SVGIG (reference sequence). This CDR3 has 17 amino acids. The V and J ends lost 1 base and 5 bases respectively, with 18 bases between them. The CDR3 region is CAWSGGQPSPDNSPLHF. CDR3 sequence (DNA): TGTGCCTGGAGTGGTGGACAACCATCGCCAGATAATTCACCCCTCCACTTT.

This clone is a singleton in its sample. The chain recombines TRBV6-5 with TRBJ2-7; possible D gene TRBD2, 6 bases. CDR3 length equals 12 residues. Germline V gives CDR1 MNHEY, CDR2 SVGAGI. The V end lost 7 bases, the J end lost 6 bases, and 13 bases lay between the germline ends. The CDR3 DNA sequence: TGTGCCAGCACGGGGGTTCTTGGCGAGCAGTACTTC. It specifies CASTGVLGEQYF.

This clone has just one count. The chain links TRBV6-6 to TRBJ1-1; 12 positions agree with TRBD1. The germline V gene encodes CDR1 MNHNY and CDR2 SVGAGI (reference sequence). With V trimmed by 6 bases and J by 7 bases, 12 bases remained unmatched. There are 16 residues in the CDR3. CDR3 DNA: TGTGCCAGCAGGCCCGGGACAGGGGGCGGGTCCGGTGAAGCTTTCTTT. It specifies CASRPGTGGGSGEAFF.

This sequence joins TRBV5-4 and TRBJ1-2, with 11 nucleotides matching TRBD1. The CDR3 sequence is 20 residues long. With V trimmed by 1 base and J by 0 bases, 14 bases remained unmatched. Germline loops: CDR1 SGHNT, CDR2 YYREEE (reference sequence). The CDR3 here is CASSLLWMGQGEPSNYGYTF. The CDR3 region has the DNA TGTGCCAGCAGCTTGTTGTGGATGGGACAGGGGGAGCCATCTAACTATGGCTACACCTTC.

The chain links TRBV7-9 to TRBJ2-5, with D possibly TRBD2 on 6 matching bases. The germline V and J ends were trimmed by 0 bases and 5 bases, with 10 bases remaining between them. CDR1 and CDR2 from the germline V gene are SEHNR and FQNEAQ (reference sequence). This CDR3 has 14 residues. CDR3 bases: TGTGCCAGCAGCTTAGCGTATGGGAGGGAGACCCAGTACTTC. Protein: CASSLAYGRETQYF.

The CDR3 reads CASSHTNNEQFF. For the CDR3, the DNA is TGTGCCAGCAGCCATACTAACAATGAGCAGTTCTTC. The chain has TRBV9 and TRBJ2-1; D gene ambiguous. The CDR3 is 12 residues long. Per the germline V gene, CDR1 is SGDLS and CDR2 is YYNGEE. The V gene lost 4 bases and the J gene lost 5 bases, with 7 bases spanning the gap.

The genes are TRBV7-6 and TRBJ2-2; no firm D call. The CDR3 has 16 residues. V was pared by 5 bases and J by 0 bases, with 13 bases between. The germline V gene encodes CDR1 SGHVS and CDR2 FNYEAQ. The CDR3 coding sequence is TGTGCCAGCAGCCTCGACACGTTCGCGAACACCGGGGAGCTGTTTTTT. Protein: CASSLDTFANTGELFF.

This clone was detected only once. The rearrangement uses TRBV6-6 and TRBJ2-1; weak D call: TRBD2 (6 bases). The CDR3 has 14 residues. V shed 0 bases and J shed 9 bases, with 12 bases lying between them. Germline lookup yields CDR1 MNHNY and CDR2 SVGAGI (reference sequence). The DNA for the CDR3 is TGTGCCAGCAGTTACTCGGTACTAGCCAGTGAGCAGTTCTTC. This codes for CASSYSVLASEQFF.

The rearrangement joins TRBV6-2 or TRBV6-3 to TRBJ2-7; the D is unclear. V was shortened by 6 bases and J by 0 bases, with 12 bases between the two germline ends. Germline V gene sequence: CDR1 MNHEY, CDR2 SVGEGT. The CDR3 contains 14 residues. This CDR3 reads CASSQLPSSYEQYF. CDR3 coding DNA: TGTGCCAGCAGCCAACTCCCGAGCTCCTACGAGCAGTACTTC.

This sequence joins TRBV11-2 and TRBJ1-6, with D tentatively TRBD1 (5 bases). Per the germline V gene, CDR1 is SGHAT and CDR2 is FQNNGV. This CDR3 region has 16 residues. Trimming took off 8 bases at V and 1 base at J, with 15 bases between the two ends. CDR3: CASQAVGGSYNSPLHF. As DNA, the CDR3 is TGTGCCAGCCAAGCGGTCGGGGGATCCTATAATTCACCCCTCCACTTT.

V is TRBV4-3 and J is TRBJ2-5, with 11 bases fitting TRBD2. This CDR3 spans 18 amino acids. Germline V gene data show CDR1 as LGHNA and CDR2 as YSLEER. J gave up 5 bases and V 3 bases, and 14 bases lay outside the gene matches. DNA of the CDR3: TGCGCCAGCAGCCAGGGTTTCTTAGCGGGAGGGCCGGGGGAGACCCAGTACTTC. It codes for CASSQGFLAGGPGETQYF.

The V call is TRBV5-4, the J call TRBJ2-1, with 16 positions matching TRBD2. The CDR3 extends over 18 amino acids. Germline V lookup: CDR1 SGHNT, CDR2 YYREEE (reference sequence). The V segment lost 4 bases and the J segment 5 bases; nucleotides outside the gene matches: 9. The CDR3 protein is CASSAGLAGGPNNNEQFF. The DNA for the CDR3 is TGTGCCAGCAGCGCGGGACTAGCGGGAGGGCCGAACAACAATGAGCAGTTCTTC. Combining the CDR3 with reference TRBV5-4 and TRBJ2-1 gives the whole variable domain ETGVTQSPTHLIKTRGQQVTLRCSSQSGHNTVSWYQQALGQGPQFIFQYYREEENGRGNFPPRFSGLQFPNYSSELNVNALELDDSALYLCASSAGLAGGPNNNEQFFGPGTRLTVL.

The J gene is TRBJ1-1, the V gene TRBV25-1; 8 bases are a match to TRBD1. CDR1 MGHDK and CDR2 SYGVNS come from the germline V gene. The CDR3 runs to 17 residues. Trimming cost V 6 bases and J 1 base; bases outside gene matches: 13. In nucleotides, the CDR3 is TGTGCCAGCAGCCCCACAAACAGGGGGATACAGAACACTGAAGCTTTCTTT. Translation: CASSPTNRGIQNTEAFF.

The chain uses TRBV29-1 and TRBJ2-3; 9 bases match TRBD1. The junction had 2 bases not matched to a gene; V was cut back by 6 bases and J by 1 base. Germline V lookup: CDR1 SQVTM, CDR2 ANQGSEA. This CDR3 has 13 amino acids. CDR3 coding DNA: TGCAGCGTCCGGGACAGGGGCACAGATACGCAGTATTTT. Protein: CSVRDRGTDTQYF.

The CDR3 region has the DNA TGTGCCAGCAGCACCACTAGCGGGATCACCGGGGAGCTGTTTTTT. Residues: CASSTTSGITGELFF. The V and J genes are TRBV11-2 and TRBJ2-2; 10 bases fit TRBD2. CDR1 is SGHAT, CDR2 FQNNGV, per germline. J lost 4 bases, V lost 5 bases, and 4 bases had no gene match. The CDR3 extends over 15 amino acids.

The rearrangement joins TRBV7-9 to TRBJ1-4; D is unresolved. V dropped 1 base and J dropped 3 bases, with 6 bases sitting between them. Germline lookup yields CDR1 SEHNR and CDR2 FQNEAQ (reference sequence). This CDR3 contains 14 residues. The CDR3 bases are TGTGCCAGCAGCTTAGGAGTAGCTAATGAAAAACTGTTTTTT. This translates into CASSLGVANEKLFF.

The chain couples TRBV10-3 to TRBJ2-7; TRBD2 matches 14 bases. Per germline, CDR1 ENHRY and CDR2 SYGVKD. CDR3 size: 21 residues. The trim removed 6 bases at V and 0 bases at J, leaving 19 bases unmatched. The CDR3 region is CAIRTPPGAGTSGRLSYEQYF. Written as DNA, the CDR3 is TGTGCCATCAGGACCCCACCTGGGGCCGGGACTAGCGGGAGACTCTCCTACGAGCAGTACTTC.

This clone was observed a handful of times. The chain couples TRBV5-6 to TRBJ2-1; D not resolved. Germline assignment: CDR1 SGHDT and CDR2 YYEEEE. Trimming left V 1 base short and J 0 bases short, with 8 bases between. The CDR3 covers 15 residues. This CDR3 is CASSLYPSSYNEQFF. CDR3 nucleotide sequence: TGTGCCAGCAGCTTGTATCCTAGCTCCTACAATGAGCAGTTCTTC. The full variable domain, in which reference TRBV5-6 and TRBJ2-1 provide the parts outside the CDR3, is DAGVTQSPTHLIKTRGQQVTLRCSPKSGHDTVSWYQQALGQGPQFIFQYYEEEERQRGNFPDRFSGHQFPNYSSELNVNALLLGDSALYLCASSLYPSSYNEQFFGPGTRLTVL.

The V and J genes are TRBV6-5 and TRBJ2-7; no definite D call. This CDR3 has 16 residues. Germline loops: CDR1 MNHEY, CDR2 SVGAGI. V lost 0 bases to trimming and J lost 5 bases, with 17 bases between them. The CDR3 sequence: CASSYSETSPGNEQYF. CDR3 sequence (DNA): TGTGCCAGCAGTTACTCGGAGACTTCCCCTGGCAACGAGCAGTACTTC.